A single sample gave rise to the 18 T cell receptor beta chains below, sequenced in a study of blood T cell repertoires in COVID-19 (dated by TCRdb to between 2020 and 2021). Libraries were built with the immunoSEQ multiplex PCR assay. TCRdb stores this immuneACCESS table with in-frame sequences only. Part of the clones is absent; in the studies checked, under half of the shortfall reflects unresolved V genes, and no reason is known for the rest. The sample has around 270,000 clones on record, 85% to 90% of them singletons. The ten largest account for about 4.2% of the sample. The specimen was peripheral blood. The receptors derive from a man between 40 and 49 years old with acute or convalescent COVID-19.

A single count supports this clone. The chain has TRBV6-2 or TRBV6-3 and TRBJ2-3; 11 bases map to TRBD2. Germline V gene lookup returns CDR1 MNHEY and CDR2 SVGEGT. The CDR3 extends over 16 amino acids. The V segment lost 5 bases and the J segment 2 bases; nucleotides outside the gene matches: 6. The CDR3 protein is CASSLLAGVDTDTQYF. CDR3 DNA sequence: TGTGCCAGCAGTCTACTAGCGGGGGTCGACACAGATACGCAGTATTTT.

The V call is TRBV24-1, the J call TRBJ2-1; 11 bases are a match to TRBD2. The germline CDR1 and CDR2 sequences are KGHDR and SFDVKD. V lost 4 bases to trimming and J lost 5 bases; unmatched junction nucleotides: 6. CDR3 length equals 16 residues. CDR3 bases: TGTGCCACCAGTGACCTTAGCGGGGGGGCCCACAATGAGCAGTTCTTC. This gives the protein CATSDLSGGAHNEQFF.

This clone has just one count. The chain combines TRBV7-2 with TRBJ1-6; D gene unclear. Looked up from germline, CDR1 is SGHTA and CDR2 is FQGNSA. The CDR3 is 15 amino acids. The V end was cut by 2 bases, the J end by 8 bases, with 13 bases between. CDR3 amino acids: CASSLRASGDSPLHF. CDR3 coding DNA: TGTGCCAGCAGCTTACGGGCTTCCGGGGATTCACCCCTCCACTTT.

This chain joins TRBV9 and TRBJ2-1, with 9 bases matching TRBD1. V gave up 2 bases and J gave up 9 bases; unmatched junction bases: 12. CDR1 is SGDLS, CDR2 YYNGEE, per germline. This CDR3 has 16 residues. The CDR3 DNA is TGTGCCAGCAGCGTTGGGGTCCCGGGACAGGGTGGTGAGCAGTTCTTC. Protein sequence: CASSVGVPGQGGEQFF.

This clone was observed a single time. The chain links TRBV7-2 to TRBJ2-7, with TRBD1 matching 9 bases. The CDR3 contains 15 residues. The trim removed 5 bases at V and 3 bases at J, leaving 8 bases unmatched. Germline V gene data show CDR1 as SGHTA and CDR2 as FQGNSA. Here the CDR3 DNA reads TGTGCCAGCAGCCTCGGGACAGGGAGGATCTACGAGCAGTACTTC. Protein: CASSLGTGRIYEQYF.

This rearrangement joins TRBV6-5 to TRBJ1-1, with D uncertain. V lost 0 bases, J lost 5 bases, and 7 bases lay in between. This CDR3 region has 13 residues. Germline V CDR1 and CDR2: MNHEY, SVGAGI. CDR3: CASSYSRETEAFF. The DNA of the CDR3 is TGTGCCAGCAGTTACTCTCGGGAAACTGAAGCTTTCTTT.

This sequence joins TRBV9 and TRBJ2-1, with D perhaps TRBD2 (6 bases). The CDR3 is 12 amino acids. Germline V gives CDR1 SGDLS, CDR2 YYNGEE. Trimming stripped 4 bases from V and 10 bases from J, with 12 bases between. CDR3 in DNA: TGTGCCAGCAGCACCGGGACTTCAGAGCAGTTCTTC. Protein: CASSTGTSEQFF. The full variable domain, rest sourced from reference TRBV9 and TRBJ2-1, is DSGVTQTPKHLITATGQRVTLRCSPRSGDLSVYWYQQSLDQGLQFLIQYYNGEERAKGNILERFSAQQFPDLHSELNLSSLELGDSALYFCASSTGTSEQFFGPGTRLTVL.

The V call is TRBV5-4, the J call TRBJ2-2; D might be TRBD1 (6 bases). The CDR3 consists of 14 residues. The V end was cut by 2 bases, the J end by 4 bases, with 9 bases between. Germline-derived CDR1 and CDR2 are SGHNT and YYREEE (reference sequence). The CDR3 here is CASSLWTATGELFF. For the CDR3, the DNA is TGTGCCAGCAGCTTATGGACAGCCACCGGGGAGCTGTTTTTT. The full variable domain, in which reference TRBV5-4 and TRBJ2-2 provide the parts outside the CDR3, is ETGVTQSPTHLIKTRGQQVTLRCSSQSGHNTVSWYQQALGQGPQFIFQYYREEENGRGNFPPRFSGLQFPNYSSELNVNALELDDSALYLCASSLWTATGELFFGEGSRLTVL.

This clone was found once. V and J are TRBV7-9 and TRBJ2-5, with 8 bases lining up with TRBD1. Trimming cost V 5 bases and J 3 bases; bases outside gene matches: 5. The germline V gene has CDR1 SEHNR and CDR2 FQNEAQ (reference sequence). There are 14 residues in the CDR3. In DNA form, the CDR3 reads TGTGCCAGCAGCCCAATGACAGGGGAAGAGACCCAGTACTTC. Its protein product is CASSPMTGEETQYF.

CDR3 sequence reads: CASKPGQGFDGGTGELFF. The CDR3, as DNA: TGTGCCAGCAAACCGGGACAGGGGTTTGATGGTGGCACCGGGGAGCTGTTTTTT. The rearrangement uses TRBV3-1 (or the pseudogene TRBV3-2) and TRBJ2-2; 10 nucleotides match TRBD1. The J segment lost 4 bases and the V segment lost 7 bases, leaving 15 bases of the junction unmatched. The CDR3 loop spans 18 amino acids. The germline V gene has CDR1 LGHDT and CDR2 YNNKEL (reference sequence).

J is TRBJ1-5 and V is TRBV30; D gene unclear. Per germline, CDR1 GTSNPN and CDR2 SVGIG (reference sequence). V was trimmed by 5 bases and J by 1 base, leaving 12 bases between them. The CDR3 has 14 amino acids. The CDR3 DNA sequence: TGTGCCTGGTGCCCCCCGCGGAGCAATCAGCCCCAGCATTTT. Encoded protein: CAWCPPRSNQPQHF.

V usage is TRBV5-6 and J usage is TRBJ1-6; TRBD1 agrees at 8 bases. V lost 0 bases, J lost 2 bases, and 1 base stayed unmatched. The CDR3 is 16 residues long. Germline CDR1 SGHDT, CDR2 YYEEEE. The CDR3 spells CASSLDRGTYNSPLHF. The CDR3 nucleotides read TGTGCCAGCAGCTTGGACAGGGGGACCTATAATTCACCCCTCCACTTT.

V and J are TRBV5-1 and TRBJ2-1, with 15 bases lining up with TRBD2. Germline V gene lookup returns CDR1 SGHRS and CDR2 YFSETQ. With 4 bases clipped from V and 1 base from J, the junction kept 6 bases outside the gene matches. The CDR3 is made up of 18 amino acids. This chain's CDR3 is CASSGGLAGGRSYNEQFF. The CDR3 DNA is TGCGCCAGCAGCGGGGGACTAGCGGGGGGACGGTCCTACAATGAGCAGTTCTTC.

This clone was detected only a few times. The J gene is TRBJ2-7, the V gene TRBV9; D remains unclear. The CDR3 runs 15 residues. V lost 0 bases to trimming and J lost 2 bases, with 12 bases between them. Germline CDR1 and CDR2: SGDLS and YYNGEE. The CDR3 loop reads CASSVEAYRTYEQYF. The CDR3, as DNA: TGTGCCAGCAGCGTAGAGGCATACAGAACCTACGAGCAGTACTTC.

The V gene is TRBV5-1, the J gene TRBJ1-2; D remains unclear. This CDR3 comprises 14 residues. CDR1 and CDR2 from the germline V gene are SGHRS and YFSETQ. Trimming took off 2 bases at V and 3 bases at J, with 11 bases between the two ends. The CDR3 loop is CASSFRADYYGYTF. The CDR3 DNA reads TGCGCCAGCAGCTTCCGGGCGGACTACTATGGCTACACCTTC.

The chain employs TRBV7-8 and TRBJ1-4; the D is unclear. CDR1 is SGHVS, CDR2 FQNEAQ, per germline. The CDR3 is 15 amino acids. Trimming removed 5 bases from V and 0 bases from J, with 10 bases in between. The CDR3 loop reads CASSPSGATNEKLFF. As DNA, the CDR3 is TGTGCCAGCAGCCCGTCGGGTGCAACTAATGAAAAACTGTTTTTT.

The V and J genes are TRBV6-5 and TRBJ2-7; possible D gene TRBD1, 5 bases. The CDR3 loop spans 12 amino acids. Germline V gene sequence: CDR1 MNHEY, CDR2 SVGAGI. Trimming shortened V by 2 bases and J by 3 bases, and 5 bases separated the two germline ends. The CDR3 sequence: CASSYDSYEQYF. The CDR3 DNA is TGTGCCAGCAGTTACGACAGCTACGAGCAGTACTTC.

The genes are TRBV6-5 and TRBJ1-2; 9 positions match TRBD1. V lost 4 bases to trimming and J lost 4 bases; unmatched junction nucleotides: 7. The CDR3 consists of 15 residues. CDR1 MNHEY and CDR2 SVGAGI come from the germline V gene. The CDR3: CASSSPDRGGYGYTF. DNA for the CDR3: TGTGCCAGCAGTTCCCCGGACAGGGGAGGCTATGGCTACACCTTC.